The text below deals with one TCR beta chain. How the authors handled the data: Quantification of nucleated cells was approximated via reference gene primer amplification. The table came from immunoSEQ multiplex PCR; TCRdb's copy has only in-frame clones and leaves some out. That table supplies the V and J calls and clone size; D and trimming were determined from the DNA. The sample has roughly 87,000 clones; about four fifths are singletons. The sample comes from a study of blood T cell repertoires in COVID-19. At the level of the study: Material from acute and convalescent COVID-19 was sourced from the United States, Italy and Spain. Nucleic acid was either cDNA or gDNA, and it came from T cells, B-cell-depleted T cells, or PBMCs.

The sample taken for sequencing was peripheral blood. This TCR was recovered from a woman aged 65 to 85 with acute or convalescent COVID-19.

CDR3 loop: CASSGDRRNSPLHF. DNA of the CDR3: TGTGCCAGCAGTGGCGACAGGAGAAATTCACCCCTCCACTTT. The chain combines TRBV25-1 with TRBJ1-6, with D perhaps matching TRBD1 (6 bases). CDR3 size: 14 residues. The V end lost 4 bases, the J end lost 7 bases, and 11 bases lay between the germline ends. Germline V gives CDR1 MGHDK, CDR2 SYGVNS.